This T cell receptor beta chain was profiled in a study of blood T cell repertoires in COVID-19. Study-level information: Samples taken during acute and convalescent COVID-19 were collected in the United States, Italy and Spain. T cells, B-cell-depleted T cells, or PBMCs provided the cDNA or gDNA that served as material.

The V gene's germline CDR1 is DFQATT and CDR2 SNEGSKA (reference sequence). The CDR3 contains 11 residues. The ends lost 5 bases at V and 8 bases at J; junction bases unmatched: 4. Authors' processing steps: How many nucleated cells were present was estimated from reference gene primer amplification. Repertoires were generated with immunoSEQ multiplex PCR, while TCRdb's copy carries only in-frame clones and drops some. The DNA gave D and trimming, while V, J and clone size come from that table. The table shows approximately 140,000 clones, with about four fifths occurring only once. The receptor was derived from a man between 65 and 85 years old with acute or convalescent COVID-19. This chain joins TRBV20-1 and TRBJ1-1; 8 bases line up with TRBD1. The sample was peripheral blood. CDR3 loop: CSARTGKEAFF. The CDR3 DNA follows: TGCAGTGCTCGGACAGGGAAGGAAGCTTTCTTT.